This passage covers 27 T cell receptor beta chains from one sample sequenced in a study of beta chain features in type 1 diabetes. The study reverse transcribed the entire isolated RNA, so it sequenced expressed TCRB transcripts. Assay: immunoSEQ multiplex PCR; the TCRdb copy retains only in-frame clones and omits some. The data contain roughly 610,000 clones, around a sixth of them singletons. Sequencing was carried out using naive CD4+ T cells from blood. These TCRs come from a man younger than 35 in good health.

This clone is a singleton in its sample. The gene calls are TRBV9 and TRBJ2-3; TRBD2 aligns across 10 bases. The V and J ends lost 3 bases and 2 bases, in that order; junction bases with no gene match: 3. The CDR3 consists of 15 residues. Germline V lookup: CDR1 SGDLS, CDR2 YYNGEE. The CDR3 DNA sequence: TGTGCCAGCAGCGACCTAGCGGGGGTCACAGATACGCAGTATTTT. Translated, it gives CASSDLAGVTDTQYF.

The chain links TRBV18 to TRBJ1-4; perhaps TRBD1 as D (6 bases). The CDR3 extends over 15 amino acids. V dropped 0 bases and J dropped 4 bases, with 9 bases sitting between them. Germline CDR1 reads KGHSH; CDR2 reads LQKENI. The CDR3 here is CASSPPQGINEKLFF. DNA of the CDR3: TGTGCCAGCTCACCACCCCAGGGGATTAATGAAAAACTGTTTTTT.

This clone was counted between two and nine times. The V call is TRBV18, the J call TRBJ1-5, with D unresolved. V was trimmed by 3 bases and J by 2 bases, leaving 11 bases between them. Germline V lookup: CDR1 KGHSH, CDR2 LQKENI. The CDR3 is 15 residues long. CDR3 bases: TGTGCCAGCTCACCGAAGACAAATGGCAATCAGCCCCAGCATTTT. Translation: CASSPKTNGNQPQHF.

The rearrangement joins TRBV7-2 to TRBJ2-3; D remains ambiguous. In germline, CDR1 is SGHTA, CDR2 FQGNSA. Between the trimmed V and J ends, which lost 6 bases and 6 bases, there was a span of 10 bases. The CDR3 totals 12 residues. CDR3 protein: CASSSRRDTQYF. CDR3 DNA: TGTGCCAGCAGTTCCCGTAGGGATACGCAGTATTTT.

V gene TRBV5-3 combines with J gene TRBJ1-5; 7 nucleotides match TRBD1. TRBV5-3 is an ORF; its function is uncertain. With V trimmed by 4 bases and J by 8 bases, 6 bases remained unmatched. CDR3 length: 13 amino acids. The CDR3 DNA follows: TGTGCCAGAAGCCCTACAGGGGAGAAGCCCCAGCATTTT. Its protein is CARSPTGEKPQHF.

The rearrangement uses TRBV7-3 and TRBJ2-5, with D tentatively TRBD1 or TRBD2 (5 bases each). Trimming stripped 5 bases from V and 5 bases from J, with 24 bases between. CDR3 length: 17 residues. Germline lookup yields CDR1 SGHTA and CDR2 FQGTGA. The chain's CDR3 is CASSLRGPGRGAETQYF. The CDR3 DNA is TGTGCCAGCAGCCTTCGTGGACCGGGGCGTGGCGCGGAGACCCAGTACTTC.

This clone was found a few times. The chain employs TRBV7-3 and TRBJ1-5; D is uncertain. Trimming cost V 0 bases and J 6 bases, with 12 bases left between them. Germline V gene lookup returns CDR1 SGHTA and CDR2 FQGTGA. The CDR3 covers 15 residues. The CDR3 spells CASSLTTGEGQPQHF. The CDR3 DNA sequence: TGTGCCAGCAGCTTAACGACCGGGGAGGGTCAGCCCCAGCATTTT.

V and J are TRBV2 and TRBJ1-5; D is undetermined. V dropped 7 bases and J dropped 4 bases, with 8 bases sitting between them. CDR3 length: 12 residues. Germline V gene data show CDR1 as SNHLY and CDR2 as FYNNEI. This CDR3 is CASTLGNQPQHF. The CDR3 DNA follows: TGTGCCAGCACCCTGGGGAATCAGCCCCAGCATTTT.

The V call is TRBV19, the J call TRBJ2-1, with D hard to call. Germline V CDR1 and CDR2: LNHDA, SQIVND (reference sequence). CDR3 length equals 15 residues. V was trimmed by 1 base and J by 0 bases, leaving 7 bases between them. The CDR3 here is CASSIGYASYNEQFF. In DNA, the CDR3 is TGTGCCAGTAGTATAGGATACGCCTCCTACAATGAGCAGTTCTTC.

The chain couples TRBV2 to TRBJ2-3; D unresolved. Trimming pared 6 bases from V and 0 bases from J, leaving 10 bases between. The CDR3 is made up of 14 amino acids. The germline CDR1 and CDR2 sequences are SNHLY and FYNNEI. This CDR3 reads CASRLTTSTDTQYF. The CDR3 DNA sequence: TGTGCCAGCAGGTTGACAACGAGCACAGATACGCAGTATTTT.

This clone was seen a handful of times. This sequence joins TRBV7-9 and TRBJ1-2; D might be TRBD1 (6 bases). The ends were cut back, 6 bases at V and 4 bases at J, with 15 bases in the middle. Germline-derived CDR1 and CDR2 are SEHNR and FQNEAQ (reference sequence). CDR3 length equals 14 residues. The CDR3 spells CASSQGMVSYGYTF. CDR3 in DNA: TGTGCCAGCAGTCAGGGGATGGTTAGCTATGGCTACACCTTC.

This clone occurred a few times. The CDR3 loop is CASSLRGRGDTQYF. CDR3 nucleotides: TGTGCCAGCAGCTTAAGGGGGAGGGGAGATACGCAGTATTTT. The V and J genes are TRBV7-6 and TRBJ2-3, with a possible D match to TRBD2 (7 bases). V was trimmed by 2 bases and J by 5 bases, leaving 11 bases between them. CDR3 length: 14 residues. Germline values: CDR1 SGHVS, CDR2 FNYEAQ.

The chain has TRBV5-1 and TRBJ1-1; D remains ambiguous. This CDR3 has 11 amino acids. Germline CDR1 SGHRS, CDR2 YFSETQ. V lost 4 bases, J lost 3 bases, and 4 bases lay in between. The CDR3 protein is CASSHHTEAFF. In DNA form, the CDR3 reads TGCGCCAGCAGCCATCACACTGAAGCTTTCTTT.

This sequence joins TRBV5-6 and TRBJ2-5, with 10 nucleotides matching TRBD2. The length of the CDR3 is 17 residues. Germline CDR1 reads SGHDT; CDR2 reads YYEEEE. V shed 2 bases, J shed 3 bases, and the junction held 10 bases outside the gene matches. CDR3 residues: CASSLKLTSGFKETQYF. For the CDR3, the DNA is TGTGCCAGCAGCTTAAAGCTGACTAGCGGGTTTAAAGAGACCCAGTACTTC.

The rearrangement joins TRBV19 to TRBJ2-2; no reliable D call. V was trimmed by 5 bases and J by 8 bases, leaving 12 bases between them. The CDR3 spans 13 residues. The V gene's germline CDR1 is LNHDA and CDR2 SQIVND (reference sequence). The CDR3 sequence: CASSETGGGELFF. The DNA for the CDR3 is TGTGCCAGTAGTGAGACCGGTGGGGGGGAGCTGTTTTTT.

This clone appeared a single time. This chain links TRBV9 with TRBJ1-3; no clear D. Germline V gene sequence: CDR1 SGDLS, CDR2 YYNGEE. The V end was cut by 4 bases, the J end by 3 bases, with 17 bases between. The CDR3 totals 16 residues. The CDR3 DNA follows: TGTGCCAGCAGCCCCCGACTCGAGGCGGGTGGAAACACCATATATTTT. Its translation: CASSPRLEAGGNTIYF. Complete variable domain (other parts from reference TRBV9 and TRBJ1-3): DSGVTQTPKHLITATGQRVTLRCSPRSGDLSVYWYQQSLDQGLQFLIQYYNGEERAKGNILERFSAQQFPDLHSELNLSSLELGDSALYFCASSPRLEAGGNTIYFGEGSWLTVV.

The V call is TRBV4-3, the J call TRBJ1-2, with unresolved D. V was trimmed by 4 bases and J by 1 base, leaving 7 bases between them. This CDR3 spans 13 amino acids. The germline CDR1 and CDR2 sequences are LGHNA and YSLEER. CDR3 DNA: TGCGCCAGCAGCCGGGAGGTTAACTATGGCTACACCTTC. It specifies CASSREVNYGYTF.

The chain is built from TRBV29-1 and TRBJ1-1; D may be TRBD1 (6 bases). The CDR3 covers 11 residues. Trimming pared 6 bases from V and 5 bases from J, leaving 10 bases between. Germline V lookup: CDR1 SQVTM, CDR2 ANQGSEA. The CDR3 DNA sequence: TGCAGCGTGGGGACAAAGACTGAAGCTTTCTTT. This encodes CSVGTKTEAFF.

The V and J genes are TRBV27 and TRBJ1-5; D perhaps matches TRBD1 (6 bases). Trimming left V 2 bases short and J 0 bases short, with 17 bases between. CDR1 and CDR2 from the germline V gene are MNHEY and SMNVEV (reference sequence). The CDR3 sequence is 18 residues long. DNA of the CDR3: TGTGCCAGCAGTTTAAACCAGGGGTTCCTCGGTAGCAATCAGCCCCAGCATTTT. This translates into CASSLNQGFLGSNQPQHF.

V usage is TRBV30 and J usage is TRBJ1-1; D ambiguous. The CDR3 has 12 residues. V lost 4 bases, J lost 7 bases, and 13 bases lay in between. Per germline, CDR1 GTSNPN and CDR2 SVGIG (reference sequence). This chain's CDR3 is CAWTLTGIEAFF. The CDR3 nucleotides are TGTGCCTGGACCCTTACGGGAATTGAAGCTTTCTTT.

V gene TRBV9 combines with J gene TRBJ2-7; D might be TRBD2 (6 bases). V lost 7 bases to trimming and J lost 1 base, with 12 bases between them. In germline, CDR1 is SGDLS, CDR2 YYNGEE. This CDR3 is built from 13 residues. The CDR3, as DNA: TGTGCCAGCTCGCGGGACCGATCCTACGAGCAGTACTTC. It yields the protein CASSRDRSYEQYF.

This clone was detected a few times. V gene TRBV23-1 combines with J gene TRBJ2-7, with 7 nucleotides matching TRBD2. TRBV23-1 belongs to the ORF category, with a function that is uncertain. The V gene end was trimmed by 3 bases and the J gene end by 5 bases; junction bases not matched to a gene: 25. The CDR3 covers 20 residues. The CDR3 nucleotides are TGCGCCAGCAGTCACCCCAAATACCTTACAACTAGCGATCAATCCAACGAGCAGTACTTC. Protein product: CASSHPKYLTTSDQSNEQYF.

The chain links TRBV27 to TRBJ1-6, with a possible D match to TRBD1 (5 bases). The CDR3 is 17 residues long. Germline V lookup: CDR1 MNHEY, CDR2 SMNVEV (reference sequence). Between the trimmed V and J ends, which lost 4 bases and 1 base, there was a span of 14 bases. CDR3: CASSWTGRGSYNSPLHF. The CDR3 DNA sequence: TGTGCCAGCAGTTGGACCGGTAGGGGTTCCTATAATTCACCCCTCCACTTT.

This clone appeared a few times. V is TRBV15 and J is TRBJ2-1; TRBD2 aligns across 10 bases. This CDR3 has 16 amino acids. Germline V CDR1 and CDR2: LNHNV, YYDKDF (reference sequence). The V segment lost 0 bases and the J segment 6 bases; nucleotides outside the gene matches: 5. CDR3 residues: CATSRDLLAGINEQFF. Here the CDR3 DNA reads TGTGCCACCAGCAGAGATCTACTAGCGGGGATCAATGAGCAGTTCTTC. Full variable domain (rest looked up from reference TRBV15 and TRBJ2-1): DAMVIQNPRYQVTQFGKPVTLSCSQTLNHNVMYWYQQKSSQAPKLLFHYYDKDFNNEADTPDNFQSRRPNTSFCFLDIRSPGLGDTAMYLCATSRDLLAGINEQFFGPGTRLTVL.

With regard to this clone: Other DNA variants within this sample encode the same CDR3. This chain links TRBV25-1 with TRBJ1-4, with a weak D call TRBD1 (5 bases). The V and J ends lost 10 bases and 5 bases respectively, with 14 bases between them. This CDR3 is 13 amino acids long. The germline V gene encodes CDR1 MGHDK and CDR2 SYGVNS. CDR3 loop: CANFDRKNEKLFF. The CDR3 DNA is TGTGCCAATTTCGACAGAAAAAATGAAAAACTGTTTTTT.

The gene calls are TRBV25-1 and TRBJ2-3, with D unresolved. The CDR3 is 13 amino acids. The germline V gene has CDR1 MGHDK and CDR2 SYGVNS. V lost 5 bases, J lost 2 bases, and 8 bases lay in between. The CDR3, as DNA: TGTGCCAGCAGTACTCAGGCCACAGATACGCAGTATTTT. It translates to CASSTQATDTQYF.

The chain uses TRBV4-1 and TRBJ2-2, with 7 bases aligning to TRBD2. The trim removed 5 bases at V and 1 base at J, leaving 4 bases unmatched. The CDR3 sequence is 15 residues long. Germline lookup yields CDR1 MGHRA and CDR2 YSYEKL. For the CDR3, the DNA is TGCGCCAGCAGCTGGGCTAGCGGGAACACCGGGGAGCTGTTTTTT. It specifies CASSWASGNTGELFF.